This TCR beta chain is from a study of identical twins. TCRdb reanalysed the 5' RACE reads using MiXCR and keeps one entry per CDR3 protein. The sample records 400,000 to 600,000 distinct CDR3 sequences, about 22% being singletons. Per the germline V gene, CDR1 is MGHRA and CDR2 is YSYEKL. The CDR3 is 14 residues long. Study results and limitations: Out-of-frame alpha sequences common to twins exhibited an excess of low generation probability. Surplus twin overlap in beta out-of-frame sequences was less pronounced.

This clonotype was observed at least ten times. Antigen: not known. At one end the junction does not follow the germline gene, possibly because of a read error. The data also belong to a second study, concerning yellow fever vaccine responses in identical twins.

Material for sequencing was CD4+ T cells sorted from blood. This clonotype originated in a woman under 30 in good health. This chain joins TRBV4-1 and TRBJ2-2; D is unresolved. The CDR3 nucleotides are TGTGCCAGCAGTCAAGTCGGTGGCACCGGGGAGCTGTTTTTT. Translation gives CASSQVGGTGELFF.